The T cell receptor (beta chain) described here comes from a study of T cells and copy number aberrations in small-cell lung cancer. Method: immunoSEQ multiplex PCR; TCRdb's copy keeps in-frame clones and lacks some. The sample holds more than 9,500 clones; about 75% are singletons and the top ten take 25% to 35%. CDR3 length equals 14 residues. CDR1 and CDR2 from the germline V gene are MNHNS and SASEGT. Between the trimmed V and J ends, which lost 3 bases and 5 bases, there was a span of 14 bases. The clonotype originates from a man in his sixties with small cell lung cancer. The sequenced material came from normal tissue next to the tumor. The rearrangement joins TRBV6-1 to TRBJ2-7; D is perhaps TRBD1 (6 bases). This CDR3 is CASSEAGTLNEQYF. In nucleotides, the CDR3 is TGTGCCAGCAGTGAGGCCGGGACATTGAACGAGCAGTACTTC.